The 12 T cell receptor beta chains given below trace back to one sample, sequenced in a study of T cell changes during pregnancy in multiple sclerosis. Only in-frame clones appear in the TCRdb table, and some are missing; sequencing was by immunoSEQ multiplex PCR. The sample includes around 26,000 clones, around nine tenths seen only once; the top ten take about 12%. This material consisted of CD8+ T cells from peripheral blood mononuclear cells, taken in the first trimester of pregnancy. Source of these receptors: a female donor in good health, enrolled as a control in a pregnancy study.

The genes are TRBV4-2 and TRBJ1-1; perhaps TRBD1 as D (5 bases). This CDR3 is 17 amino acids long. The germline gives CDR1 LGHNA, CDR2 YNFKEQ. The V gene lost 0 bases and the J gene lost 1 base, with 15 bases spanning the gap. The DNA of the CDR3 is TGTGCCAGCAGCCAAGAGGGGGGAGGGTCTCCGAACACTGAAGCTTTCTTT. This translates into CASSQEGGGSPNTEAFF.

The V gene is TRBV19, the J gene TRBJ1-5, with D unclear. CDR1 and CDR2 from the germline V gene are LNHDA and SQIVND (reference sequence). Trimming took 10 bases from V and 0 from J, leaving 16 bases between them. The CDR3 covers 15 residues. The CDR3 bases are TGTGCCACCCTCCCGATGGCGGATAGCAATCAGCCCCAGCATTTT. Translation gives CATLPMADSNQPQHF.

The gene calls are TRBV9 and TRBJ2-1; TRBD2 is a possible D gene (5 bases). The CDR3 covers 14 residues. V shed 4 bases and J shed 8 bases, with 16 bases lying between them. From germline, CDR1 is SGDLS and CDR2 YYNGEE. CDR3 nucleotides: TGTGCCAGCAGCTCCCGGCCAATCGGGGATGAGCAGTTCTTC. Protein product: CASSSRPIGDEQFF.

The gene calls are TRBV12-5 and TRBJ1-1; no firm D call. The CDR3 is 16 residues long. V gave up 0 bases and J gave up 3 bases, with 14 bases separating them. The germline CDR1 and CDR2 sequences are LGHNT and FRNRAP. CDR3 amino acids: CASGLVREGFDTEAFF. In DNA form, the CDR3 reads TGTGCTAGTGGTTTGGTACGAGAGGGATTCGACACTGAAGCTTTCTTT.

This chain uses TRBV2 with TRBJ2-3; D gene ambiguous. This CDR3 contains 15 residues. Trimming removed 2 bases from V and 2 bases from J, with 11 bases in between. Germline CDR1 is SNHLY and CDR2 is FYNNEI. The DNA for the CDR3 is TGTGCCAGCAGTGAAACCCTGGCACCCACAGATACGCAGTATTTT. This translates into CASSETLAPTDTQYF.

The chain recombines TRBV4-1 with TRBJ2-7; D is ambiguous. The CDR3 consists of 12 residues. Per the germline V gene, CDR1 is MGHRA and CDR2 is YSYEKL. V gave up 0 bases and J gave up 4 bases, with 4 bases separating them. The CDR3 DNA is TGCGCCAGCAGCCAAGATTTATACGAGCAGTACTTC. This codes for CASSQDLYEQYF.

The CDR3 sequence is CASSLWHNSPLHF. The CDR3 coding sequence is TGTGCCAGCAGTTTATGGCATAATTCACCCCTCCACTTT. This chain connects TRBV27 to TRBJ1-6; D call uncertain. V lost 1 base and J 5 bases, leaving 3 bases between the germline ends. The CDR3 has 13 residues. The V gene's germline CDR1 is MNHEY and CDR2 SMNVEV (reference sequence).

The gene calls are TRBV4-2 and TRBJ2-3, with 9 bases lining up with TRBD2. Germline lookup yields CDR1 LGHNA and CDR2 YNFKEQ. The CDR3 runs to 16 residues. V dropped 0 bases and J dropped 4; count of bases not matched to a gene: 5. The DNA of the CDR3 is TGTGCCAGCAGCCAAGATAATAGCGGGGGAGCAGATACGCAGTATTTT. This translates into CASSQDNSGGADTQYF.

The CDR3 coding sequence is TGCGCCAGCAGCTTGGGACAGGGTCTCTACGAGCAGTACTTC. Protein product: CASSLGQGLYEQYF. This chain links TRBV5-1 with TRBJ2-7; 7 nucleotides match TRBD1. Germline CDR1 is SGHRS and CDR2 is YFSETQ. V was pared by 0 bases and J by 3 bases, with 3 bases of the junction left unmatched. The CDR3 has 14 amino acids.

V is TRBV28 and J is TRBJ1-1; D ambiguous. CDR1 and CDR2 (germline): MDHEN, SYDVKM. The CDR3 consists of 14 residues. V lost 3 bases, J lost 0 bases, and 8 bases lay in between. For the CDR3, the DNA is TGTGCCAGCAGTTTTGTTGCAGTGAACACTGAAGCTTTCTTT. It yields the protein CASSFVAVNTEAFF.

In its sample, this clone was seen once. The CDR3 reads CSVTNQETQYF. CDR3 nucleotide sequence: TGCAGTGTGACTAACCAAGAGACCCAGTACTTC. The chain uses TRBV20-1 and TRBJ2-5, with TRBD2 as a possible D gene (5 bases). The CDR3 runs to 11 residues. Germline values: CDR1 DFQATT, CDR2 SNEGSKA (reference sequence). Trimming removed 7 bases from V and 0 bases from J, with 6 bases in between.

The table lists this clone with a few counts. The rearrangement uses TRBV6-1 and TRBJ1-6, with 7 bases aligning to TRBD1. Per germline, CDR1 MNHNS and CDR2 SASEGT. This CDR3 has 14 residues. V shed 1 base, J shed 6 bases, and the junction held 0 bases outside the gene matches. CDR3 protein: CASSEGTGNSPLHF. The CDR3 DNA is TGTGCCAGCAGTGAAGGGACAGGTAATTCACCCCTCCACTTT.